Following are 18 T cell receptor beta chains from one sample sequenced in a study of siplizumab effects on memory and regulatory T cells (dated by TCRdb to about 2019). The library relied on the immunoSEQ multiplex PCR assay. Not all clones reach the TCRdb copy of this immuneACCESS table, which keeps in-frame sequences only. Checked studies attribute under half of the gap to unresolved V genes and leave the rest unexplained. The table for this sample lists roughly 120,000 clones; more than 90% of them were counted only once. Roughly 1.4% of the sample lies in the top ten. Sequencing input: CD4+ T cells sorted from blood. The receptors were gathered from a human donor in good health.

This chain uses TRBV9 with TRBJ1-4; 9 positions match TRBD1. Germline assignment: CDR1 SGDLS and CDR2 YYNGEE. The V gene end was trimmed by 3 bases and the J gene end by 8 bases; junction bases not matched to a gene: 8. This CDR3 is 15 amino acids long. CDR3 sequence reads: CASSGMGTGLEKLFF. The CDR3 region has the DNA TGTGCCAGCAGCGGCATGGGGACAGGGTTGGAAAAACTGTTTTTT.

This clone occurred once. The chain joins TRBV2 to TRBJ2-2; D call uncertain. This CDR3 is built from 15 residues. Deletions cut 0 bases from V and 2 bases from J, with 7 bases between. From germline, CDR1 is SNHLY and CDR2 FYNNEI. This chain's CDR3 is CASSEASQNTGELFF. CDR3 sequence (DNA): TGTGCCAGCAGTGAAGCCAGCCAAAACACCGGGGAGCTGTTTTTT.

The CDR3 DNA sequence: TGCAGCGTTGACTCAGGGGGTGGTCAGCCCCAGCATTTT. Its translation: CSVDSGGGQPQHF. The chain recombines TRBV29-1 with TRBJ1-5; 7 bases are a match to TRBD1. Germline CDR1 is SQVTM and CDR2 is ANQGSEA. The CDR3 extends over 13 amino acids. The V gene end was trimmed by 3 bases and the J gene end by 6 bases; junction bases not matched to a gene: 5.

In this sample, this clone turned up once. V gene TRBV6-4 combines with J gene TRBJ2-1, with 8 nucleotides matching TRBD1. J was trimmed by 6 bases and V by 4 bases; bases with no gene match: 2. Germline loops: CDR1 MRHNA, CDR2 SNTAGT. This CDR3 is 13 amino acids long. The CDR3 DNA reads as TGTGCCAGCAGTGCTGACAGGGGCAATGAGCAGTTCTTC. Translating gives CASSADRGNEQFF.

The chain carries TRBV14 and TRBJ2-7, with D possibly matching TRBD2 (5 bases). The V end lost 4 bases, the J end lost 3 bases, and 10 bases lay between the germline ends. This CDR3 contains 13 residues. CDR1 is SGHDN, CDR2 FVKESK, per germline. CDR3 bases: TGTGCCAGCAGCCGATCTACTAGCTACGAGCAGTACTTC. As protein: CASSRSTSYEQYF.

The rearrangement uses TRBV6-1 and TRBJ1-5, with unresolved D. The CDR3 is 12 residues long. The V gene lost 3 bases and the J gene lost 10 bases, with 10 bases spanning the gap. Germline lookup yields CDR1 MNHNS and CDR2 SASEGT. This chain's CDR3 is CASSDSPRPQHF. The CDR3 DNA follows: TGTGCCAGCAGTGACTCTCCGCGACCCCAGCATTTT.

The chain employs TRBV19 and TRBJ2-1, with D uncertain. The CDR3 consists of 13 residues. Per the germline V gene, CDR1 is LNHDA and CDR2 is SQIVND (reference sequence). V gave up 5 bases and J gave up 0 bases, with 5 bases separating them. CDR3 loop: CASSESSYNEQFF. In nucleotides, the CDR3 is TGTGCCAGTAGTGAGAGCTCCTACAATGAGCAGTTCTTC.

The chain is built from TRBV5-8 and TRBJ1-4; TRBD1 is a possible D gene (6 bases). Trimming cost V 1 base and J 10 bases, with 23 bases left between them. The germline CDR1 and CDR2 sequences are SGHTS and YDEGEE. This CDR3 spans 17 amino acids. The CDR3 DNA reads as TGTGCCAGCAGCTTGCAGAGGACAGCCTTAATTATCGGAAAACTGTTTTTT. Protein product: CASSLQRTALIIGKLFF. The full variable domain, completed using reference TRBV5-8 and TRBJ1-4, is EAGVTQSPTHLIKTRGQQATLRCSPISGHTSVYWYQQALGLGLQFLLWYDEGEERNRGNFPPRFSGRQFPNYSSELNVNALELEDSALYLCASSLQRTALIIGKLFFGSGTQLSVL.

The V call is TRBV6-5, the J call TRBJ2-2, with no clear D. Per germline, CDR1 MNHEY and CDR2 SVGAGI. Trimming pared 6 bases from V and 6 bases from J, leaving 14 bases between. CDR3 length: 14 residues. The CDR3 loop is CASRAILAAGELFF. CDR3 coding DNA: TGTGCCAGCAGGGCGATCTTGGCGGCCGGGGAGCTGTTTTTT.

The J gene is TRBJ2-2, the V gene TRBV12-5; D gene uncertain. The ends were cut back, 8 bases at V and 5 bases at J, with 12 bases in the middle. Germline assignment: CDR1 LGHNT and CDR2 FRNRAP. CDR3 length: 13 amino acids. In DNA, the CDR3 is TGTGCTAGTAGGCCGGCCCTAACCGGGGAGCTGTTTTTT. Its protein is CASRPALTGELFF.

This rearrangement joins TRBV28 to TRBJ2-5, with a tentative D call TRBD1 (6 bases). V gave up 4 bases and J gave up 5 bases, with 20 bases separating them. Germline V CDR1 and CDR2: MDHEN, SYDVKM. CDR3 length: 16 residues. CDR3 in amino acids: CASSSRRSGGRETQYF. CDR3 coding DNA: TGTGCCAGCAGTTCCCGTAGGTCTGGGGGCCGGGAGACCCAGTACTTC.

J is TRBJ2-7 and V is TRBV7-8; D perhaps matches TRBD1 (6 bases). The CDR3 runs 14 residues. Trimming took 5 bases from V and 5 from J, leaving 16 bases between them. Germline V gives CDR1 SGHVS, CDR2 FQNEAQ. CDR3 in DNA: TGTGCCAGCAGCCCGACCAGGGGCAGGGACGAGCAGTACTTC. Encoded protein: CASSPTRGRDEQYF.

This clone was recorded a few times. The rearrangement joins TRBV7-2 to TRBJ1-1; D gene ambiguous. This CDR3 is 13 amino acids long. The ends were cut back, 1 base at V and 1 base at J, with 4 bases in the middle. Per germline, CDR1 SGHTA and CDR2 FQGNSA. The CDR3 nucleotides are TGTGCCAGCAGCTTAGTTTGGAACACTGAAGCTTTCTTT. As protein: CASSLVWNTEAFF.

The rearrangement links TRBV9 to TRBJ2-5; TRBD1 matches at 7 bases. V shed 6 bases, J shed 1 base, and the junction held 3 bases outside the gene matches. Germline assignment: CDR1 SGDLS and CDR2 YYNGEE. The CDR3 is 13 amino acids. The CDR3: CASNTGAQETQYF. CDR3 DNA sequence: TGTGCCAGCAACACAGGGGCCCAAGAGACCCAGTACTTC.

The gene calls are TRBV7-8 and TRBJ1-2, with 7 positions matching TRBD1. The CDR3 is made up of 16 amino acids. Unmatched junction bases numbered 17, after V lost 3 bases and J lost 10 bases. Germline V CDR1 and CDR2: SGHVS, FQNEAQ. CDR3 amino acids: CASSLSQVRGGIDYTF. The CDR3 DNA follows: TGTGCCAGCAGCTTGTCTCAGGTCCGAGGGGGCATAGACTACACCTTC.

This clone came up once. This chain joins TRBV9 and TRBJ2-1; 8 bases align to TRBD2. Germline V lookup: CDR1 SGDLS, CDR2 YYNGEE. The CDR3 is 15 residues long. Germline trimming cut 0 bases from V and 4 bases from J; bases unmatched to any gene: 3. CDR3 coding DNA: TGTGCCAGCAGCGTAGGGCCTAGCGGGTACAATGAGCAGTTCTTC. Translating gives CASSVGPSGYNEQFF.

The J gene is TRBJ1-2, the V gene TRBV5-6; D remains ambiguous. The CDR3 has 11 residues. The V end was cut by 1 base, the J end by 9 bases, with 7 bases between. CDR1 and CDR2 (germline): SGHDT, YYEEEE. The CDR3 loop reads CASSLLERYTF. The DNA of the CDR3 is TGTGCCAGCAGCTTGTTGGAGCGCTACACCTTC.

The J gene is TRBJ2-6, the V gene TRBV19; no clear D. V lost 3 bases and J lost 2, with 8 bases in between. The germline gives CDR1 LNHDA, CDR2 SQIVND (reference sequence). This CDR3 region has 15 residues. CDR3 sequence (DNA): TGTGCCAGTAGTATGGATACGGCTGGGGCCAACGTCCTGACTTTC. Its protein product is CASSMDTAGANVLTF. The entire variable domain, with the rest obtained from reference TRBV19 and TRBJ2-6, is as follows: DGGITQSPKYLFRKEGQNVTLSCEQNLNHDAMYWYRQDPGQGLRLIYYSQIVNDFQKGDIAEGYSVSREKKESFPLTVTSAQKNPTAFYLCASSMDTAGANVLTFGAGSRLTVL.